Below are 6 T cell receptor beta chains sequenced from a single sample in a study of cytomegalovirus exposure and HLA in healthy donors. The method was immunoSEQ multiplex PCR; TCRdb's version includes in-frame clones alone and lacks a portion of them. The top ten hold 6.5% to 7.5% of the sample, which has some 180,000 clones, 86% seen once. The sequenced material came from PBMCs. The receptor set was obtained from a man aged 25 to 45 in good health and CMV-seropositive.

This clone was observed a few times. The chain has TRBV5-1 and TRBJ2-7, with 9 bases that match TRBD2. The CDR3 extends over 15 amino acids. V lost 4 bases, J lost 1 base, and 6 bases stayed unmatched. From germline, CDR1 is SGHRS and CDR2 YFSETQ. The CDR3: CASSPAGGQSYEQYF. The CDR3 bases are TGCGCCAGCAGCCCAGCGGGAGGCCAGTCCTACGAGCAGTACTTC.

The V and J genes are TRBV11-3 and TRBJ2-3; tentatively, D is TRBD2 (5 bases). CDR1 SGHNT and CDR2 YENEEA come from the germline V gene. Trimming left V 1 base short and J 4 bases short, with 9 bases between. The CDR3 length is 14 residues. This CDR3 is CASSLGGSADTQYF. As DNA, the CDR3 is TGTGCCAGCAGCTTAGGGGGTAGCGCAGATACGCAGTATTTT.

The V gene is TRBV18, the J gene TRBJ2-5; no clear D gene. The CDR3 runs 13 residues. V dropped 3 bases and J dropped 2 bases, with 7 bases sitting between them. The germline CDR1 and CDR2 sequences are KGHSH and LQKENI. The CDR3 DNA is TGTGCCAGCTCACCCCCGCTACAAGAGACCCAGTACTTC. Protein: CASSPPLQETQYF.

This clone was detected only a few times. The chain employs TRBV4-2 and TRBJ1-2; 8 bases map to TRBD1. The CDR3 is made up of 15 amino acids. Germline V gene sequence: CDR1 LGHNA, CDR2 YNFKEQ. V lost 1 base and J lost 4; bases outside the gene matches: 5. Here the CDR3 reads CASSQGPGGAYGYTF. As DNA, the CDR3 is TGTGCCAGCAGCCAAGGGCCAGGGGGCGCCTATGGCTACACCTTC.

This clone showed up just once. The chain joins TRBV5-1 to TRBJ2-3, with D tentatively TRBD1 or TRBD2 (5 bases each). Per germline, CDR1 SGHRS and CDR2 YFSETQ. CDR3 length: 14 amino acids. The V and J ends lost 2 bases and 2 bases respectively, with 9 bases between them. For the CDR3, the DNA is TGCGCCAGCAGCTTCGGGGCGCCCACAGATACGCAGTATTTT. Translated: CASSFGAPTDTQYF.

V and J are TRBV13 and TRBJ2-7, with 8 positions matching TRBD1. Trimming took 5 bases from V and 0 from J; bases not matched to a gene: 9. Germline V gene lookup returns CDR1 PRHDT and CDR2 FYEKMQ (reference sequence). The CDR3 covers 16 residues. The CDR3 sequence is CASSPGGTGTSYEQYF. The CDR3 region has the DNA TGTGCCAGCAGCCCCGGAGGGACAGGAACCTCCTACGAGCAGTACTTC.